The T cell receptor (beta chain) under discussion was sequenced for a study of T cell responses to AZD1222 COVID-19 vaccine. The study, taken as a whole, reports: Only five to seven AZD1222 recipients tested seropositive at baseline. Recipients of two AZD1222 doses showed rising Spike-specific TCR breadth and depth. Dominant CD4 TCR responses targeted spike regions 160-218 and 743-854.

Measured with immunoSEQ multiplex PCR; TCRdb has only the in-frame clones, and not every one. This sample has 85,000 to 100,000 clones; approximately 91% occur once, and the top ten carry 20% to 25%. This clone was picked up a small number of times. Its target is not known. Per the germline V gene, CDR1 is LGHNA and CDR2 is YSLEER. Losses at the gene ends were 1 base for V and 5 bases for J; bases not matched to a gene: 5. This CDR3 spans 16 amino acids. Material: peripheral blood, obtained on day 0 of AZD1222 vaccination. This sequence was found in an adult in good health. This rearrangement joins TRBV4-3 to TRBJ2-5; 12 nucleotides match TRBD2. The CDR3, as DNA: TGCGCCAGCAGCCAAGGTCTAGCGGGGGGGTTGGAGACCCAGTACTTC. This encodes CASSQGLAGGLETQYF.